This TCR beta chain was identified in a study of T cell responses to AZD1222 COVID-19 vaccine. Study-wide results and caveats: Seropositive status at baseline applied to only six AZD1222 recipients.

With respect to this clone: Its specificity is not known.

Method: immunoSEQ multiplex PCR; TCRdb's copy keeps in-frame clones and lacks some. The sample lists 100,000 or so clones; over 75% were seen once. Germline CDR1 and CDR2: SQVTM and ANQGSEA. Trimming stripped 8 bases from V and 0 bases from J, with 12 bases between. The CDR3 is 13 amino acids. This clonotype was sampled from an adult in good health. The sequences come from peripheral blood, collected on day 0 of AZD1222 vaccination. The gene calls are TRBV29-1 and TRBJ2-3; D is unresolved. The CDR3 here is CSMRTASTDTQYF. The CDR3 coding sequence is TGCAGCATGCGCACGGCTAGCACAGATACGCAGTATTTT.